One sample yielded the 10 T cell receptor beta chains listed below, sequenced in a study of blood T cell repertoires in COVID-19. Profiled with immunoSEQ multiplex PCR; TCRdb holds only in-frame clones, not every one. The sample has about 160,000 clones, 70% to 80% seen once. Material for sequencing was peripheral blood. Receptor source: a woman aged 55-70 years with COVID-19, enrolled during active disease.

The chain employs TRBV2 and TRBJ1-1, with D possibly TRBD1 on 5 matching bases. The germline gives CDR1 SNHLY, CDR2 FYNNEI. The V end was cut by 3 bases, the J end by 0 bases, with 8 bases between. The CDR3 consists of 14 residues. The CDR3: CASSDPGMNTEAFF. The CDR3 coding sequence is TGTGCCAGCAGTGACCCAGGGATGAACACTGAAGCTTTCTTT.

The V call is TRBV18, the J call TRBJ1-5; TRBD1 matches at 12 bases. CDR3 length equals 17 residues. Germline V gene sequence: CDR1 KGHSH, CDR2 LQKENI. Trimming removed 2 bases from V and 2 bases from J; junction bases left unmatched: 4. This chain's CDR3 is CASSPTGQGAGNQPQHF. The CDR3 nucleotides read TGTGCCAGCTCACCAACGGGACAGGGGGCCGGCAATCAGCCCCAGCATTTT.

A few counts support this clone. V is TRBV18 and J is TRBJ2-5; D not certain. Trimming removed 7 bases at V and 5 bases at J, with 14 bases between. This CDR3 spans 13 amino acids. The germline CDR1 and CDR2 sequences are KGHSH and LQKENI. The CDR3 coding sequence is TGTGCCAGCTGCCCCACAGCTCAGGAGACCCAGTACTTC. This codes for CASCPTAQETQYF.

This clone was counted a single time. The rearrangement uses TRBV6-5 and TRBJ1-1; 9 bases agree with TRBD1. V was pared by 4 bases and J by 4 bases, with 7 bases of the junction left unmatched. CDR3 length: 15 amino acids. CDR1 MNHEY and CDR2 SVGAGI come from the germline V gene. As DNA, the CDR3 is TGTGCCAGCAGTTTTCCCGGGACAGGGATCACTGAAGCTTTCTTT. Its protein is CASSFPGTGITEAFF.

The V gene is TRBV29-1, the J gene TRBJ2-2; perhaps TRBD1 as D (6 bases). The CDR3 is 14 amino acids. Trimming took off 4 bases at V and 0 bases at J, with 9 bases between the two ends. CDR1 is SQVTM, CDR2 ANQGSEA, per germline. The CDR3 DNA follows: TGCAGCGTTGTCAGGGGACCGAACACCGGGGAGCTGTTTTTT. It codes for CSVVRGPNTGELFF.

V usage is TRBV9 and J usage is TRBJ1-4, with a tentative D call TRBD1 (6 bases). Trimming pared 0 bases from V and 8 bases from J, leaving 11 bases between. Per germline, CDR1 SGDLS and CDR2 YYNGEE. The CDR3 runs 14 residues. The CDR3, as DNA: TGTGCCAGCAGCGTAGGACAGGAACCCGAAAAACTGTTTTTT. It yields the protein CASSVGQEPEKLFF. Full variable domain (remainder filled in from reference TRBV9 and TRBJ1-4): DSGVTQTPKHLITATGQRVTLRCSPRSGDLSVYWYQQSLDQGLQFLIQYYNGEERAKGNILERFSAQQFPDLHSELNLSSLELGDSALYFCASSVGQEPEKLFFGSGTQLSVL.

CDR3: CASSWTGQGGGYTF. DNA of the CDR3: TGTGCCAGCAGTTGGACGGGACAGGGAGGCGGCTACACCTTC. V gene TRBV6-5 combines with J gene TRBJ1-2, with TRBD1 matching over 9 bases. In germline, CDR1 is MNHEY, CDR2 SVGAGI. This CDR3 has 14 amino acids. The V segment lost 4 bases and the J segment 8 bases; nucleotides outside the gene matches: 8.

The chain couples TRBV11-3 to TRBJ2-1; possible D gene TRBD2, 6 bases. The CDR3 covers 14 residues. The V end lost 3 bases, the J end lost 3 bases, and 9 bases lay between the germline ends. Germline V gene data show CDR1 as SGHNT and CDR2 as YENEEA. CDR3 bases: TGTGCCAGCAGCTTGTCGGGACTCTACAATGAGCAGTTCTTC. Amino acids: CASSLSGLYNEQFF.

This chain links TRBV11-2 with TRBJ2-3; tentatively, D is TRBD1 (7 bases). CDR1 and CDR2 from the germline V gene are SGHAT and FQNNGV. Trimming left V 5 bases short and J 3 bases short, with 18 bases between. CDR3 length: 16 residues. CDR3 region: CASSARGTQATDTQYF. The CDR3 DNA follows: TGTGCCAGCAGCGCCAGGGGGACTCAGGCAACAGATACGCAGTATTTT. The entire variable domain, with the rest obtained from reference TRBV11-2 and TRBJ2-3, is as follows: EAGVAQSPRYKIIEKRQSVAFWCNPISGHATLYWYQQILGQGPKLLIQFQNNGVVDDSQLPKDRFSAERLKGVDSTLKIQPAKLEDSAVYLCASSARGTQATDTQYFGPGTRLTVL.

The genes are TRBV10-3 and TRBJ2-1; the match to TRBD2 covers 10 bases. The V gene end was trimmed by 0 bases and the J gene end by 1 base; junction bases not matched to a gene: 12. Looked up from germline, CDR1 is ENHRY and CDR2 is SYGVKD. The CDR3 length is 20 residues. CDR3 amino acids: CAISESSGGGYLDSYNEQFF. The CDR3 nucleotides are TGTGCCATCAGTGAGTCGAGCGGGGGGGGATACCTTGATTCCTACAATGAGCAGTTCTTC.